This T cell receptor beta chain came from a study of blood T cell repertoires in COVID-19. Study-level background: The study drew acute and convalescent COVID-19 samples from the United States, Italy and Spain.

Assay: immunoSEQ multiplex PCR; the TCRdb copy retains only in-frame clones and omits some. The sample records fewer than 250,000 clones, roughly 84% being singletons. The TCR sequence derives from a man aged 35-49 years with acute or convalescent COVID-19. Sequencing used peripheral blood.

The CDR3 bases are TGTGCCAGCAGCTTAAGGCCAGGGGAAGGCTACACCTTC. This encodes CASSLRPGEGYTF. This chain links TRBV7-3 with TRBJ1-2; weak D call: TRBD1 (6 bases). This CDR3 has 13 amino acids. Trimming removed 1 base from V and 8 bases from J, with 11 bases in between. CDR1 and CDR2 from the germline V gene are SGHTA and FQGTGA.